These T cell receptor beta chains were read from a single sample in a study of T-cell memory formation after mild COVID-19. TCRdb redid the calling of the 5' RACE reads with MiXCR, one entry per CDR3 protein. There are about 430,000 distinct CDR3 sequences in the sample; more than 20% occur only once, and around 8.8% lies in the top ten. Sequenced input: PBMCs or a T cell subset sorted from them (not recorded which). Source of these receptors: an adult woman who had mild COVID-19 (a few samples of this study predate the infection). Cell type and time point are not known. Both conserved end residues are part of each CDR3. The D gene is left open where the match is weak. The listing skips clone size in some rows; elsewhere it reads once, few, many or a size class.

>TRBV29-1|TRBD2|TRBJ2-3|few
TGCAGCGTTTCGGCACTAGCGGGGGCGCAGTATTTT
CSVSALAGAQYF
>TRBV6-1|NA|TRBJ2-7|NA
TGTGCCAGCAGTGAAATGGGTGAGGGGGCCTACGAGCAGTACTTC
CASSEMGEGAYEQYF
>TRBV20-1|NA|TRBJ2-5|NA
TGCAGTGCTAGAGATTATCGCCTAGATACAGAGACCCAGTACTTC
CSARDYRLDTETQYF
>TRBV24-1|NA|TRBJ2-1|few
TGTGCCACCAGTGATTTTGTCGTCAATGAGCAGTTCTTC
CATSDFVVNEQFF
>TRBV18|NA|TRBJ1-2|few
TGTGCCAGCTCACCACCGCGGGGGTCTGACTATGGCTACACCTTC
CASSPPRGSDYGYTF
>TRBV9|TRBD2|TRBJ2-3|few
TGTGCCAGCAGCGTAGCGGGGACTACGACAGATACGCAGTATTTT
CASSVAGTTTDTQYF
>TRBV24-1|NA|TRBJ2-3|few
TGTGCCACTCCGGGGGCGGTCGGCACAGATACGCAGTATTTT
CATPGAVGTDTQYF
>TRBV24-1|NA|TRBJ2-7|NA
TGTGCCACCAGTGAACCCGGGGTACCCTACGAGCAGTACTTC
CATSEPGVPYEQYF
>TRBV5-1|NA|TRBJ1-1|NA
TGCGCCAGCAGCTTTAGGACAACGAACACTGAAGCTTTCTTT
CASSFRTTNTEAFF
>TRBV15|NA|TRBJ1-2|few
TGTGCCACCAGCAGAGATCATCCCCGTCCCCGTGGCTACACCTTC
CATSRDHPRPRGYTF
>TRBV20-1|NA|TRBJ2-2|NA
TGCAGTGCTAGAGATACGGGGAAAGGAACCGGGGAGCTGTTTTTT
CSARDTGKGTGELFF
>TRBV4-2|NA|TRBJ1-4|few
TGTGCCAGCAGCCAAGATCTTAGGAATGAAAAACTGTTTTTT
CASSQDLRNEKLFF
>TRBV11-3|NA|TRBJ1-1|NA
TGTGCCAGCAGCTTAGAGTCGGACTACCGGACTGAAGCTTTCTTT
CASSLESDYRTEAFF
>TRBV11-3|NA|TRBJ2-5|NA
TGTGCCAGCAGCTCAAACGAAGAGACCCAGTACTTC
CASSSNEETQYF
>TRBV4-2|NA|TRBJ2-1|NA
TGTGCCAGCAGCCAAGACCTCGCCAATGAGCAGTTCTTC
CASSQDLANEQFF
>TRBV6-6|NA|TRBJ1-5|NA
TGTGCCAGCAGCCCCAGCGGGGGCAATCAGCCCCAGCATTTT
CASSPSGGNQPQHF
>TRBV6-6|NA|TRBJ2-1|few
TGTGCCAGCAGTCCCCACTCGGATGAGCAGTTCTTC
CASSPHSDEQFF
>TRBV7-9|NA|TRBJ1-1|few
TGTGCCAGCAGCCCAGTTCGGGTTGAAGCTTTCTTT
CASSPVRVEAFF
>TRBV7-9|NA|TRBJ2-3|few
TGTGCCAGCAGCTTAGAGGCTGCGGATACAGATACGCAGTATTTT
CASSLEAADTDTQYF
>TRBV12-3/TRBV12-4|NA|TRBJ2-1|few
TGTGCCAGCAGTCCGGTGGCCTACAATGAGCAGTTCTTC
CASSPVAYNEQFF
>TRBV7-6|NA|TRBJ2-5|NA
TGTGCCAGCAGCTCCCCGGCGGGGACCCAGTACTTC
CASSSPAGTQYF
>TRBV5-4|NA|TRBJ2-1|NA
TGTGCCAGCAGCCCCAGGAGGAGTGGGGTGGGTTACAATGAGCAGTTCTTC
CASSPRRSGVGYNEQFF
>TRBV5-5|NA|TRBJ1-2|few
TGTGCCAGCACCCGCGGGGGAAGCAACTATGGCTACACCTTC
CASTRGGSNYGYTF
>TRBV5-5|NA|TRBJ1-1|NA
TGTGCCAGCAGCCCCTTGGCGAGGGTTGACACTGAAGCTTTCTTT
CASSPLARVDTEAFF
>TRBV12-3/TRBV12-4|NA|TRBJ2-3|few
TGTGCCAGCAGTCAAGGGTGGGGGAATACGCAGTATTTT
CASSQGWGNTQYF
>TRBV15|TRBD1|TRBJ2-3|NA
TGTGCCACCAGCAGTGGAACAGGGGGCCCAGATACGCAGTATTTT
CATSSGTGGPDTQYF
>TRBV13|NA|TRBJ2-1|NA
TGTGCCAGCAGCTTGGAAGGGATGGGCTACAATGAGCAGTTCTTC
CASSLEGMGYNEQFF
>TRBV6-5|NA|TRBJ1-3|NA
TGTGCCAGCAGTTACTCGTGGGGGGAAAATAAGGACGCAGGAAACACCATATATTTT
CASSYSWGENKDAGNTIYF
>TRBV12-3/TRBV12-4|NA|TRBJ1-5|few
TGTGCCAGCAGTATCCGGGACGGGATGAATCAGCCCCAGCATTTT
CASSIRDGMNQPQHF
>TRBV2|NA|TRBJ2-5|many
TGTGCCAGCAGTCACGAGGAAGAGACCCAGTACTTC
CASSHEEETQYF
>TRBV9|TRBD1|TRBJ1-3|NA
TGTGCCAGCAGCGTCATGACAGGGGGATTTGGAAACACCATATATTTT
CASSVMTGGFGNTIYF
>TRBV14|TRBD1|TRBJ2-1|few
TGTGCCAGCAGCCAGACTTTGGGACAGATTAATGAGCAGTTCTTC
CASSQTLGQINEQFF
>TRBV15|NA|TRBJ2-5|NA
TGTGCCACCAGCAGGTATCGAGAGACCCAGTACTTC
CATSRYRETQYF
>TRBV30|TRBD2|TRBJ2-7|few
TGTGCCTTCCTTGGACTAGCGGGATTAGAGCAGTACTTC
CAFLGLAGLEQYF
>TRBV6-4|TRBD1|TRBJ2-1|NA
TGTGCCAGCAGCCTGACAGGGGGGATTTCGAATGAGCAGTTCTTC
CASSLTGGISNEQFF
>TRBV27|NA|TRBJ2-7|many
TGTGCCAGCGGACAGTGGGGGAGCCCTGTCGAGCAGTACTTC
CASGQWGSPVEQYF
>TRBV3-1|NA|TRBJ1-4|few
TGTGCCAGCAGTTCAAGGCGGCAGGGTGGAACTAATGAAAAACTGTTTTTT
CASSSRRQGGTNEKLFF
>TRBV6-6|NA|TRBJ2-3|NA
TGTGCCAGCAGCCGGGACAAGAACACAGATACGCAGTATTTT
CASSRDKNTDTQYF
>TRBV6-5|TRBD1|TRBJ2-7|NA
TGTGCCAGCAAAAGGGGACAGGGCTACGAGCAGTACTTC
CASKRGQGYEQYF
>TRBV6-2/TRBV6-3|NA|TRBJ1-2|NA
TGTGCCAGATCCCCCTGGGGGGTAAATGGCTACACCTTC
CARSPWGVNGYTF
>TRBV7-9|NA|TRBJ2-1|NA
TGTGCCAGCAGCTTAGTGTCCGGGTTTAGGAATGAGCAGTTCTTC
CASSLVSGFRNEQFF
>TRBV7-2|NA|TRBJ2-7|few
TGTGCCAGCAGCTTACTAATTGGTCCCGGCGAGCAGTACTTC
CASSLLIGPGEQYF
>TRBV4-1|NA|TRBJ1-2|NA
TGCGCCAGCAGCCCGACGACTGAGATCGGAGGCTACACCTTC
CASSPTTEIGGYTF
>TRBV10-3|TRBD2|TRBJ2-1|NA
TGTGCCATCAGTGCGGGACTAGCGGGAGGAATTGTCGGGAATGAGCAGTTCTTC
CAISAGLAGGIVGNEQFF
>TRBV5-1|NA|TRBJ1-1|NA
TGCGCCAGCAGTTCCTGGCTGTCGAGCGCTGAAGCTTTCTTT
CASSSWLSSAEAFF
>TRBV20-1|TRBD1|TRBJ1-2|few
TGCAGTGCTGGGACAGGGTTGAATAACTATGGCTACACCTTC
CSAGTGLNNYGYTF
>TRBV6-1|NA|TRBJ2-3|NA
TGTGCCAGCAGTGTACAGGGCGTGATGGTGACAGATACGCAGTATTTT
CASSVQGVMVTDTQYF
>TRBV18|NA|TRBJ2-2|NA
TGTGCCAGCTCACCACAGGAGACAGTTACTACCGGGGAGCTGTTTTTT
CASSPQETVTTGELFF
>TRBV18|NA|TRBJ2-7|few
TGTGCCAGCGCAGGACAGTCAAGGGAGCAGTACTTC
CASAGQSREQYF
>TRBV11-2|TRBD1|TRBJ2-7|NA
TGTGCCAGCAGCCGGACAGGGCTTCAAAGCTCCTACGAGCAGTACTTC
CASSRTGLQSSYEQYF
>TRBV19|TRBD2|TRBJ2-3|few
TGTGCCAGTCGGCGGAGCGGGATAGATTGGGATACGCAGTATTTT
CASRRSGIDWDTQYF
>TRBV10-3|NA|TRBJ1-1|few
TGTGCCATCAGTGAGCAGGGAAGTAGCACTGAAGCTTTCTTT
CAISEQGSSTEAFF
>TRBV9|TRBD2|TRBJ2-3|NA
TGTGCCAGCAGCGTAGAGCCGGGGGGTCACACAGATACGCAGTATTTT
CASSVEPGGHTDTQYF
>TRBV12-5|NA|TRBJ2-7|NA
TGTGCTAGTGGGATTTCGACCTTCTCCTACGAGCAGTACTTC
CASGISTFSYEQYF
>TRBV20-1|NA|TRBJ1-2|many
TGCAGTGTCAGACCACCTCTGACGGGCACTTATGGCTACACCTTC
CSVRPPLTGTYGYTF
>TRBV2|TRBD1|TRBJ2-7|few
TGTGCCAGCAGGACAGGGCGCGGATCCTACGAGCAGTACTTC
CASRTGRGSYEQYF
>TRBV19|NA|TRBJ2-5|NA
TGTGCCAGTAGTCCGGGGCTTATCAAAGAGACCCAGTACTTC
CASSPGLIKETQYF